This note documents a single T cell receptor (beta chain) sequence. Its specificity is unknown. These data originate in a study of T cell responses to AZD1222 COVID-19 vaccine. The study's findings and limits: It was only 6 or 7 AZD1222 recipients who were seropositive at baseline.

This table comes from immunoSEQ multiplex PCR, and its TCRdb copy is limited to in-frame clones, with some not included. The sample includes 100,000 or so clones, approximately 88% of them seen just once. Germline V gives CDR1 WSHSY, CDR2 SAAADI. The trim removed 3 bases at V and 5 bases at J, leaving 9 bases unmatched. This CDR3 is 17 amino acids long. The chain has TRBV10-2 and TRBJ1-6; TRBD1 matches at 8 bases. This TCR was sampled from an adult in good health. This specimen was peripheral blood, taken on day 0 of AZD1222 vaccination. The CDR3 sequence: CASSDRTGRANNSPLHF. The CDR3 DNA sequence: TGCGCCAGCAGTGATAGGACAGGGAGGGCAAATAATTCACCCCTCCACTTT.